This T cell receptor (beta chain) was sequenced for a study of post-analysis software for immune sequencing data. The study's findings and limits: In patients, five or six TRBV segments were more frequent than in controls, with TRBV5-6, TRBV5-1 and TRBV20-1 among them.

V was shortened by 8 bases and J by 0 bases, with 10 bases between the two germline ends. Germline V gives CDR1 MDHEN, CDR2 SYDVKM. CDR3 length equals 13 residues. This clonotype was counted a single time. What it binds is not known. The library was made from cDNA and included unique molecular identifiers. TCRdb processed the PCR reads anew with MiXCR; each CDR3 protein has one entry. The table lists hundreds of thousands of distinct CDR3 sequences, less than 35% of them singletons, with roughly 0.57% in the top ten. The receptor comes from a girl aged 10-17 years with multiple sclerosis. Sequencing was carried out using blood. The V and J genes are TRBV28 and TRBJ1-1; no clear D. As DNA, the CDR3 is TGTGCCAGCGGTCCCGGGGTGAACACTGAAGCTTTCTTT. This encodes CASGPGVNTEAFF.